The 28 T cell receptor beta chains given below trace back to one sample, sequenced in a study of identical twins. A single record per CDR3 protein comes from TCRdb applying MiXCR to the 5' RACE reads. Of a few hundred thousand distinct CDR3 sequences listed, 7.5% to 10% are singletons. A further study also used this sample, focusing on yellow fever vaccine responses in identical twins.

The sample comprised PBMCs. Every receptor here comes from a woman between 18 and 30 years old in good health.

A single count supports this clonotype. V is TRBV5-1 and J is TRBJ2-7; TRBD2 is a possible D gene (6 bases). V lost 4 bases and J lost 2, with 16 bases in between. The length of the CDR3 is 15 residues. CDR1 SGHRS and CDR2 YFSETQ come from the germline V gene. The CDR3 coding sequence is TGCGCCAGCAGCGCGGGACTGCGACTTACCTACGAGCAGTACTTC. Its translation: CASSAGLRLTYEQYF.

The chain employs TRBV6-2 or TRBV6-3 and TRBJ2-1, with D tentatively TRBD2 (5 bases). From germline, CDR1 is MNHEY and CDR2 SVGEGT. Trimming left V 8 bases short and J 1 base short, with 15 bases between. The CDR3 sequence is 15 residues long. CDR3 DNA sequence: TGTGCCAGCTTTAGTTTTCAGCGGTCCTACAATGAGCAGTTCTTC. Translation: CASFSFQRSYNEQFF.

This clonotype was counted a few times. This chain joins TRBV4-2 and TRBJ2-2; 7 nucleotides line up with TRBD1. This CDR3 is 16 amino acids long. The V gene end was trimmed by 1 base and the J gene end by 1 base; junction bases not matched to a gene: 3. Per germline, CDR1 LGHNA and CDR2 YNFKEQ. Written as DNA, the CDR3 is TGTGCCAGCAGCCAAGTTAGGGGGCAGAACACCGGGGAGCTGTTTTTT. Translation: CASSQVRGQNTGELFF.

This clonotype appeared a few times. V is TRBV20-1 and J is TRBJ2-7; 8 nucleotides line up with TRBD1. The junction had 3 bases not matched to a gene; V was cut back by 3 bases and J by 2 bases. The germline V gene has CDR1 DFQATT and CDR2 SNEGSKA (reference sequence). The CDR3 loop spans 13 amino acids. The CDR3 sequence is CSASLDRAYEQYF. The CDR3 bases are TGCAGTGCTAGCCTGGACAGGGCCTACGAGCAGTACTTC.

The chain uses TRBV5-4 and TRBJ2-1; 8 nucleotides agree with TRBD2. V lost 0 bases to trimming and J lost 8 bases; unmatched junction nucleotides: 7. Germline V gives CDR1 SGHNT, CDR2 YYREEE (reference sequence). This CDR3 contains 15 residues. The CDR3 DNA reads TGTGCCAGCAGCTTGGATCCGGGAGGGGTCGATGAGCAGTTCTTC. Encoded protein: CASSLDPGGVDEQFF.

At least ten counts were recorded for this clonotype. CDR3 nucleotide sequence: TGCGCCAGCAGCCCGGGACTAGCGGTAACCTACAATGAGCAGTTCTTC. It is translated as CASSPGLAVTYNEQFF. The genes are TRBV5-1 and TRBJ2-1; TRBD2 matches 11 bases. Germline V CDR1 and CDR2: SGHRS, YFSETQ. The CDR3 runs to 16 residues. Trimming at V came to 4 bases and at J to 2 bases, leaving 5 bases not matched to a gene.

Only a few counts were recorded for this clonotype. This chain links TRBV11-2 with TRBJ2-5, with TRBD2 as a possible D gene (5 bases). Germline lookup yields CDR1 SGHAT and CDR2 FQNNGV. The CDR3 runs 14 residues. With 2 bases removed from V and 6 bases from J, the gap between germline ends came to 13 bases. CDR3 nucleotide sequence: TGTGCCAGCAGCTTAAGACTACCCACCCAGACCCAGTACTTC. Translated: CASSLRLPTQTQYF.

The genes are TRBV5-1 and TRBJ1-2, with TRBD1 matching over 8 bases. Germline V gives CDR1 SGHRS, CDR2 YFSETQ. CDR3 length equals 15 residues. The ends lost 4 bases at V and 4 bases at J; junction bases unmatched: 9. The CDR3 bases are TGCGCCAGCAGCACTGGGACAGGCGGGATCTATGGCTACACCTTC. It specifies CASSTGTGGIYGYTF. Complete variable domain (other parts from reference TRBV5-1 and TRBJ1-2): KAGVTQTPRYLIKTRGQQVTLSCSPISGHRSVSWYQQTPGQGLQFLFEYFSETQRNKGNFPGRFSGRQFSNSRSEMNVSTLELGDSALYLCASSTGTGGIYGYTFGSGTRLTVV.

The chain carries TRBV21-1 and TRBJ2-3; no DNA check was done on the table's D call, TRBD2. TRBV21-1 is recorded as a pseudogene. The CDR3 totals 18 residues. DNA of the CDR3: TGTGCCAGCAGCAAAGAGGTGTTAGCGGGGGCCCTCACAGATACGCAGTATTTT. It encodes CASSKEVLAGALTDTQYF.

This clonotype was detected many times. The chain is built from TRBV4-3 and TRBJ2-2; the D gene is possibly TRBD2 (7 bases). Trimming left V 4 bases short and J 4 bases short, with 19 bases between. In germline, CDR1 is LGHNA, CDR2 YSLEER. The CDR3 consists of 17 residues. The CDR3 loop is CASSLTWGGPGTGELFF. The CDR3 DNA is TGCGCCAGCAGCCTAACGTGGGGGGGGCCGGGCACCGGGGAGCTGTTTTTT.

A few counts support this clonotype. This chain joins TRBV6-1 and TRBJ2-7; TRBD2 is a possible D gene (6 bases). Germline assignment: CDR1 MNHNS and CDR2 SASEGT. Trimming removed 0 bases at V and 5 bases at J, with 20 bases between. The CDR3 loop spans 17 amino acids. The CDR3 sequence is CASSEAYGGTRKNEQYF. CDR3 coding DNA: TGTGCCAGCAGTGAAGCATACGGGGGAACTAGAAAAAACGAGCAGTACTTC.

Only a few counts were recorded for this clonotype. The chain uses TRBV19 and TRBJ1-6, with D tentatively TRBD1 (5 bases). From germline, CDR1 is LNHDA and CDR2 SQIVND (reference sequence). Trimming cost V 5 bases and J 10 bases, with 12 bases left between them. The CDR3 is 13 amino acids. DNA for the CDR3: TGTGCCAGTAGTTCCAGGGAATCGTCACCCCTCCACTTT. Translated: CASSSRESSPLHF.

This clonotype was observed a few times. The rearrangement uses TRBV4-3 and TRBJ2-7; 10 bases map to TRBD1. V shed 2 bases, J shed 1 base, and the junction held 2 bases outside the gene matches. Germline lookup yields CDR1 LGHNA and CDR2 YSLEER. The length of the CDR3 is 15 residues. The CDR3 DNA follows: TGCGCCAGCAGCCAAACGGGACAGGGGTCCTACGAGCAGTACTTC. The encoded protein is CASSQTGQGSYEQYF.

This clonotype came up a few times. V is TRBV29-1 and J is TRBJ2-7; TRBD1 might be the D (6 bases). Trimming shortened V by 3 bases and J by 3 bases, and 12 bases separated the two germline ends. The CDR3 has 13 amino acids. CDR1 and CDR2 from the germline V gene are SQVTM and ANQGSEA. The DNA of the CDR3 is TGCAGCGTTGAGGGGGCGGCGGACTACGAGCAGTACTTC. Residues: CSVEGAADYEQYF.

The chain is built from TRBV20-1 and TRBJ2-7, with D tentatively TRBD2 (6 bases). CDR1 and CDR2 from the germline V gene are DFQATT and SNEGSKA (reference sequence). CDR3 length: 12 residues. V was trimmed by 7 bases and J by 2 bases, leaving 12 bases between them. Written as DNA, the CDR3 is TGCAGTGGCGGTACTAGCACCTACGAGCAGTACTTC. Its protein is CSGGTSTYEQYF.

This clonotype has at least ten counts. The V and J genes are TRBV24-1 and TRBJ2-7; 11 bases are a match to TRBD2. The CDR3 loop spans 17 amino acids. CDR1 is KGHDR, CDR2 SFDVKD, per germline. J was trimmed by 2 bases and V by 2 bases; bases with no gene match: 7. The CDR3 nucleotides read TGTGCCACCAGTGATTACTCTAGCGGGGGGTATACCTACGAGCAGTACTTC. Protein sequence: CATSDYSSGGYTYEQYF.

This clonotype was recorded at least ten times. The J gene is TRBJ2-4, the V gene TRBV12-3 or TRBV12-4, with unresolved D. This CDR3 is built from 13 residues. The V end was cut by 3 bases, the J end by 8 bases, with 11 bases between. CDR3 protein: CASSFGGWDIQYF. CDR3 coding DNA: TGTGCCAGCAGTTTCGGTGGATGGGACATTCAGTACTTC.

The chain couples TRBV2 to TRBJ2-1, with 7 nucleotides matching TRBD1. Germline trimming cut 1 base from V and 8 bases from J; bases unmatched to any gene: 8. Looked up from germline, CDR1 is SNHLY and CDR2 is FYNNEI. CDR3 size: 15 residues. CDR3 protein: CASSEEGAPRDEQFF. CDR3 coding DNA: TGTGCCAGCAGTGAAGAGGGGGCCCCCAGGGATGAGCAGTTCTTC.

Many counts were recorded for this clonotype. The chain couples TRBV7-9 to TRBJ2-3; D is unclear. V gave up 5 bases and J gave up 1 base, with 10 bases separating them. The CDR3 runs 14 residues. Germline V gene sequence: CDR1 SEHNR, CDR2 FQNEAQ (reference sequence). This CDR3 reads CASSRYEGTDTQYF. CDR3 coding DNA: TGTGCCAGCAGCCGATACGAAGGCACAGATACGCAGTATTTT.

This clonotype was picked up many times. The genes are TRBV4-1 and TRBJ2-5; D ambiguous. Germline V CDR1 and CDR2: MGHRA, YSYEKL. The V gene lost 0 bases and the J gene lost 5 bases, with 10 bases spanning the gap. This CDR3 region has 14 residues. Here the CDR3 reads CASSQEGVRETQYF. The CDR3, as DNA: TGCGCCAGCAGCCAAGAAGGAGTAAGGGAGACCCAGTACTTC.

The chain combines TRBV27 with TRBJ2-1, with TRBD2 identical over 9 bases. The trim removed 6 bases at V and 7 bases at J, leaving 10 bases unmatched. In germline, CDR1 is MNHEY, CDR2 SMNVEV (reference sequence). The CDR3 length is 15 residues. The CDR3 is CASRGPGLAKNEQFF. CDR3 DNA sequence: TGTGCCAGCAGAGGCCCGGGACTAGCAAAGAATGAGCAGTTCTTC.

This clonotype has more than one count but fewer than ten. CDR3 region: CASSHGGIEQYF. The CDR3, as DNA: TGTGCCAGCAGCCATGGCGGTATTGAGCAGTACTTC. This chain links TRBV6-2 or TRBV6-3 with TRBJ2-7; D ambiguous. The CDR3 covers 12 residues. V lost 6 bases and J 7 bases, leaving 13 bases between the germline ends. CDR1 is MNHEY and CDR2 is SVGEGT in the germline V gene.

This clonotype was counted ten times or more. The rearrangement uses TRBV4-3 and TRBJ2-1; D remains unclear. V was cut by 2 bases and J by 10 bases, with 12 bases left in between. This CDR3 region has 13 residues. Germline V gene lookup returns CDR1 LGHNA and CDR2 YSLEER. CDR3 sequence reads: CASSQFVKLEQFF. For the CDR3, the DNA is TGCGCCAGCAGCCAATTTGTTAAGTTAGAGCAGTTCTTC.

This clonotype appeared many times. The chain recombines TRBV25-1 with TRBJ2-1; possible D gene TRBD2, 5 bases. Trimming took 3 bases from V and 7 from J, leaving 16 bases between them. Germline V CDR1 and CDR2: MGHDK, SYGVNS. The CDR3 runs to 15 residues. The CDR3 bases are TGTGCCAGCAGTGACCACCCCGGGAATGGGAATGAGCAGTTCTTC. This sequence encodes CASSDHPGNGNEQFF.

This clonotype appeared a few times. The chain couples TRBV7-2 to TRBJ2-5; D gene ambiguous. The V gene's germline CDR1 is SGHTA and CDR2 FQGNSA. The length of the CDR3 is 16 residues. The ends were cut back, 5 bases at V and 2 bases at J, with 18 bases in the middle. The CDR3 coding sequence is TGTGCCAGCAGCACCTTCCCCTCGACCTTTCAAGAGACCCAGTACTTC. This sequence encodes CASSTFPSTFQETQYF.

In its sample, this clonotype was seen a few times. The chain couples TRBV11-2 to TRBJ2-7; TRBD2 matches at 10 bases. CDR1 is SGHAT, CDR2 FQNNGV, per germline. The CDR3 is 15 amino acids. With V trimmed by 6 bases and J by 1 base, 6 bases remained unmatched. The CDR3 bases are TGTGCCAGCAGACCTACGGGACTAGCGTCCTACGAGCAGTACTTC. This codes for CASRPTGLASYEQYF.

This clonotype was observed at least ten times. The V call is TRBV12-3 or TRBV12-4, the J call TRBJ2-7, with no clear D. Trimming shortened V by 4 bases and J by 3 bases, and 10 bases separated the two germline ends. The CDR3 consists of 13 residues. The CDR3 here is CASSSGSFYEQYF. The CDR3 region has the DNA TGTGCCAGCAGTTCCGGGTCCTTCTACGAGCAGTACTTC.

This clonotype was seen more than once but under ten times. The chain recombines TRBV6-2 or TRBV6-3 with TRBJ1-1, with D possibly being TRBD1 (5 bases). The V end lost 5 bases, the J end lost 4 bases, and 14 bases lay between the germline ends. This CDR3 region has 14 residues. Germline CDR1 and CDR2: MNHEY and SVGEGT. CDR3 sequence: CASSHYIGVTEAFF. The DNA for the CDR3 is TGTGCCAGCAGTCACTACATAGGGGTCACTGAAGCTTTCTTT.